The clone carrying this T cell receptor beta chain was observed a handful of times. Its antigen is unknown. This sample is drawn from a study of T cells in Graves' hyperthyroidism and ophthalmopathy. Regarding the study as a whole: Ophthalmopathy got predicted by the model a median 6.5 months before its onset.

The CDR3 runs 15 residues. Trimming stripped 0 bases from V and 4 bases from J, with 14 bases between. Germline V gene lookup returns CDR1 SGHDT and CDR2 YYEEEE. The CDR3 regions of TCR beta were amplified from RNA transcripts. Carried out on the TCR CDR3, a first-round RT-PCR used the HTBI primer set. In TCRdb, the multiplex PCR reads were re-called with MiXCR into one record per CDR3 protein. The sample gives approximately 400,000 distinct CDR3 sequences, approximately 17% of which show up once; over 35% is in the top ten. This sequence originates from a man between 18 and 29 years old with Graves' ophthalmopathy. Material: blood. V and J are TRBV5-6 and TRBJ2-7, with D possibly TRBD2 on 6 matching bases. The CDR3 sequence is CASSLGGAGGYEQYF. The DNA for the CDR3 is TGTGCCAGCAGCTTGGGTGGAGCGGGCGGGTACGAGCAGTACTTC.